Ten or more counts support the clone carrying this T cell receptor beta chain. Its antigen is unidentified. The V and J ends lost 2 bases and 5 bases respectively, with 6 bases between them. Germline V gives CDR1 ENHRY, CDR2 SYGVKD. The CDR3 length is 12 residues. The sample is drawn from a study of identical twins' blood T cells. Study as a whole: Around 50 million reads covered roughly 6 alpha-chain and roughly 6 beta-chain libraries. Study results and limitations: Shared CDR3 clonotype counts tracked mainly the product of cloneset sizes.

TCRdb re-derived calls from the 5' RACE reads in MiXCR, one entry per CDR3 protein. The table shows fewer than 450,000 distinct CDR3 sequences, with about 28% occurring only once. This chain links TRBV10-3 with TRBJ1-1, with TRBD1 as a possible D gene (5 bases). The sequence came from a woman aged 18-49 years in good health. Sequenced sample: PBMCs. CDR3 sequence (DNA): TGTGCCATCAGTGAGGGGGGAACTGAAGCTTTCTTT. Translation gives CAISEGGTEAFF.